This record concerns one T cell receptor beta chain sequence. No antigen is known for it. The CDR3 sequence is 17 residues long. The germline gives CDR1 DFQATT, CDR2 SNEGSKA (reference sequence). This sample was included in a study of T cells expressing NK-cell markers. Study-level background: Sorted T-cell subsets CD3+CD56+NKG2C+, CD3+CD56+NKG2C- and CD3+CD56-NKG2C+ were TCR beta-sequenced.

Points from the study as a whole: Leadership of the CD3+CD56-NKG2C+ fraction also belonged to these clonotypes in several donors.

In generating TCR beta cDNA, 5'RACE template switching with UMIs was used. From the 5' RACE reads, TCRdb lists one entry per CDR3 protein and no DNA. The ten most abundant clones cover 7.3% of a sample with some 450,000 distinct CDR3 sequences. Sequencing was performed on blood T cells: a sorted CD56 or NKG2C T cell subset, CD4+ or CD8+ T cells, or bulk PBMC T cells (not recorded which). This sequence was found in a woman between 18 and 70 years old in good health. V usage is TRBV20-1 and J usage is TRBJ2-1; the TCRdb D gene call, TRBD1, has no DNA to confirm it. CDR3 in amino acids: CSAHSPITGGDINEQFF.